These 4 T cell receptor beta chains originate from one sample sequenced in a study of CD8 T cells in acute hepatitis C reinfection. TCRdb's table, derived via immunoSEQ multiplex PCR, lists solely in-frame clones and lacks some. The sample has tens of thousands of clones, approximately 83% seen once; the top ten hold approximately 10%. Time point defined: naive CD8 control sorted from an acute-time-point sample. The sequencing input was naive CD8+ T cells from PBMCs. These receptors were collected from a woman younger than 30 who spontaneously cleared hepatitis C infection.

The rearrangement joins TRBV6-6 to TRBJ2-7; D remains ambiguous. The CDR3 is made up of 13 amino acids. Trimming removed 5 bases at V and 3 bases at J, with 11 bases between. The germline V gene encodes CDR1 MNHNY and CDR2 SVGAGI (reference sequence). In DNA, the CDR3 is TGTGCCAGCAGTCTTGGACCCTACTACGAGCAGTACTTC. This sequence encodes CASSLGPYYEQYF.

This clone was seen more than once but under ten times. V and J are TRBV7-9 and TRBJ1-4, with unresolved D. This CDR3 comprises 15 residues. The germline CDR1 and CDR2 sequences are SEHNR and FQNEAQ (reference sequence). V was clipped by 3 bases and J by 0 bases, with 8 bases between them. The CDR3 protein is CASSLEVATNEKLFF. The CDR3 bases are TGTGCCAGCAGCTTGGAAGTAGCAACTAATGAAAAACTGTTTTTT.

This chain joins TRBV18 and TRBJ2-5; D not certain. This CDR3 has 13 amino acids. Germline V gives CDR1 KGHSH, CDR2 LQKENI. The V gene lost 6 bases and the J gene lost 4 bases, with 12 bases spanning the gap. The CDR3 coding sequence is TGTGCCAGCTCCCCCGCGGTTGGAGAGACCCAGTACTTC. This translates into CASSPAVGETQYF.

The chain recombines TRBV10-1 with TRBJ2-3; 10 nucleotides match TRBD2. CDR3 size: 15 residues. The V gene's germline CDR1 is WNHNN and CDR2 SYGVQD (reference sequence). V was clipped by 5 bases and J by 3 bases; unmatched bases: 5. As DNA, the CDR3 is TGCGCCAGCAGTAGCGGGAGGGATCGGACAGATACGCAGTATTTT. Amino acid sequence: CASSSGRDRTDTQYF.